This entry describes one TCR beta chain. The sample originates from a study of cytomegalovirus exposure and HLA in healthy donors. Repertoires were generated with immunoSEQ multiplex PCR, while TCRdb's copy carries only in-frame clones and drops some. The sample has around 180,000 clones, about 82% seen once. This CDR3 has 14 amino acids. V lost 2 bases and J lost 4, with 11 bases in between. Germline V CDR1 and CDR2: MNHEY, SVGAGI. The receptor comes from a woman aged 18-29 years in good health and CMV-seronegative. What was sequenced was PBMCs. This sequence joins TRBV6-5 and TRBJ1-2; a weak D match, TRBD1 (6 bases). The CDR3 sequence is CASSYEGGVYGYTF. The CDR3 DNA reads TGTGCCAGCAGTTACGAAGGGGGGGTCTATGGCTACACCTTC.